These 29 T cell receptor beta chains were sequenced from one sample in a study of identical twins. TCRdb reanalysed the 5' RACE reads using MiXCR and keeps one entry per CDR3 protein. The data contain 250,000 to 350,000 distinct CDR3 sequences, roughly 10% of them singletons. The same data also went into a second study, on yellow fever vaccine responses in identical twins.

Sequences were obtained from CD8+ T cells sorted from blood. The receptors here all came from a woman in her late teens or twenties in good health.

This clonotype appeared many times. The rearrangement joins TRBV20-1 to TRBJ1-6, with D perhaps TRBD1 (5 bases). V was cut by 5 bases and J by 13 bases, with 18 bases left in between. The CDR3 sequence is 13 residues long. Germline CDR1 is DFQATT and CDR2 is SNEGSKA (reference sequence). The DNA for the CDR3 is TGCAGTGCTGTGGGACCCCTCGAAAAGCCCCTCCACTTT. Its protein is CSAVGPLEKPLHF.

This clonotype was seen a few times. J is TRBJ2-7 and V is TRBV28; D gene ambiguous. V lost 5 bases and J lost 3, with 11 bases in between. Germline CDR1 and CDR2: MDHEN and SYDVKM. The CDR3 runs to 13 residues. CDR3 loop: CASSLRLGYEQYF. CDR3 sequence (DNA): TGTGCCAGCAGTCTACGACTGGGCTACGAGCAGTACTTC.

This clonotype has just a few counts. V is TRBV5-5 and J is TRBJ2-7; no definite D call. Trimming took off 2 bases at V and 3 bases at J, with 9 bases between the two ends. The CDR3 loop spans 13 amino acids. CDR1 and CDR2 from the germline V gene are SGHKS and YYEKEE (reference sequence). The CDR3 loop reads CASSFERFYEQYF. The CDR3 coding sequence is TGTGCCAGCAGCTTCGAGCGTTTCTACGAGCAGTACTTC.

This clonotype was recorded at least ten times. The rearrangement links TRBV29-1 to TRBJ1-2, with D possibly matching TRBD1 (6 bases). CDR1 is SQVTM and CDR2 is ANQGSEA in the germline V gene. The ends were cut back, 0 bases at V and 9 bases at J, with 14 bases in the middle. The CDR3 is 13 amino acids. The CDR3 coding sequence is TGCAGCGTTGAAGACCGGGAAGGGGGACGCTACACCTTC. Residues: CSVEDREGGRYTF.

CDR3 coding DNA: TGTGCCAGCAGCGTAGAGCCAGGGGTCACAGATACGCAGTATTTT. As protein: CASSVEPGVTDTQYF. The rearrangement links TRBV9 to TRBJ2-3; a weak D match, TRBD1 (6 bases). Germline loops: CDR1 SGDLS, CDR2 YYNGEE. This CDR3 has 15 amino acids. Trimming took 0 bases from V and 2 from J, leaving 10 bases between them.

The V gene is TRBV28, the J gene TRBJ2-7; 8 bases are a match to TRBD2. The germline V gene encodes CDR1 MDHEN and CDR2 SYDVKM. The CDR3 length is 19 residues. J lost 6 bases, V lost 3 bases, and 22 bases had no gene match. The CDR3 DNA sequence: TGTGCCAGCAGTTTCGGACTAACGCCTAGCGGGCGGGAGTCCGGCGAGCAGTACTTC. Its translation: CASSFGLTPSGRESGEQYF.

This clonotype was seen more than once but under ten times. The genes are TRBV2 and TRBJ2-3; 14 bases match TRBD2. The ends lost 6 bases at V and 4 bases at J; junction bases unmatched: 12. The CDR3 totals 18 residues. Per the germline V gene, CDR1 is SNHLY and CDR2 is FYNNEI. The CDR3 nucleotides read TGTGCCAGCAGCCCGGGACTAGCGGGAGCTACCGCCCCAGATACGCAGTATTTT. This encodes CASSPGLAGATAPDTQYF.

This clonotype was counted ten times or more. The chain uses TRBV7-2 and TRBJ2-7; D is uncertain. Germline V gene data show CDR1 as SGHTA and CDR2 as FQGNSA. With 2 bases removed from V and 3 bases from J, the gap between germline ends came to 5 bases. The CDR3 sequence is 12 residues long. The CDR3 spells CASSLLNYEQYF. CDR3 bases: TGTGCCAGCAGCTTACTTAACTACGAGCAGTACTTC.

This clonotype was detected only a few times. The chain links TRBV5-5 to TRBJ2-7; a weak D match, TRBD1 (6 bases). The CDR3 spans 15 residues. Trimming cost V 4 bases and J 7 bases, with 21 bases left between them. From germline, CDR1 is SGHKS and CDR2 YYEKEE (reference sequence). The CDR3 DNA reads as TGTGCCAGCAGCAACGGACAGCCCGCTGCACGGGAGCAGTACTTC. Protein sequence: CASSNGQPAAREQYF.

Ten or more counts support this clonotype. The CDR3 region is CASSQAIPGLAGGPTNEQFF. CDR3 sequence (DNA): TGTGCCAGCAGCCAGGCTATTCCGGGACTAGCGGGAGGGCCTACGAATGAGCAGTTCTTC. V and J are TRBV3-1 and TRBJ2-1; TRBD2 agrees at 16 bases. This CDR3 region has 20 residues. In germline, CDR1 is LGHDT, CDR2 YNNKEL (reference sequence). V trimming: 3 bases; J trimming: 7 bases; junction bases outside the gene matches: 15.

The V call is TRBV7-9, the J call TRBJ2-1, with D possibly called TRBD1 or TRBD2 (5 bases each). CDR3 length: 14 amino acids. Trimming took 3 bases from V and 6 from J, leaving 12 bases between them. CDR1 and CDR2 (germline): SEHNR, FQNEAQ (reference sequence). The DNA for the CDR3 is TGTGCCAGCAGCTTCTCCGGGACCAGCAATGAGCAGTTCTTC. Amino acids: CASSFSGTSNEQFF. The whole variable domain, filled in from reference TRBV7-9 and TRBJ2-1, reads DTGVSQNPRHKITKRGQNVTFRCDPISEHNRLYWYRQTLGQGPEFLTYFQNEAQLEKSRLLSDRFSAERPKGSFSTLEIQRTEQGDSAMYLCASSFSGTSNEQFFGPGTRLTVL.

This clonotype was seen at least ten times. The CDR3: CASSFNSGDYGYTF. In DNA, the CDR3 is TGCGCCAGCAGCTTTAACTCCGGGGACTATGGCTACACCTTC. The chain joins TRBV5-1 to TRBJ1-2; D gene ambiguous. The CDR3 totals 14 residues. V lost 2 bases and J lost 3, with 11 bases in between. The V gene's germline CDR1 is SGHRS and CDR2 YFSETQ.

The table lists this clonotype with a few counts. V gene TRBV3-1 combines with J gene TRBJ2-1; 9 bases fit TRBD1. The ends lost 4 bases at V and 8 bases at J; junction bases unmatched: 9. CDR1 is LGHDT, CDR2 YNNKEL, per germline (reference sequence). The CDR3 has 15 amino acids. The CDR3 loop is CASSRGQGTFDEQFF. Written as DNA, the CDR3 is TGTGCCAGCAGCCGCGGACAGGGGACCTTCGATGAGCAGTTCTTC.

There are a few counts of this clonotype. The chain couples TRBV20-1 to TRBJ2-7, with TRBD2 as a possible D gene (5 bases). Germline assignment: CDR1 DFQATT and CDR2 SNEGSKA (reference sequence). The CDR3 has 15 residues. The V gene lost 0 bases and the J gene lost 2 bases, with 14 bases spanning the gap. The chain's CDR3 is CSARDGQAGPYEQYF. DNA for the CDR3: TGCAGTGCTAGAGATGGTCAGGCGGGCCCCTACGAGCAGTACTTC.

The table lists this clonotype with a few counts. The CDR3 DNA is TGCAGTGCTATCGGGACTGACGTCTACGAGCAGTACTTC. It codes for CSAIGTDVYEQYF. The rearrangement links TRBV20-1 to TRBJ2-7; the D gene is possibly TRBD2 (6 bases). CDR1 and CDR2 (germline): DFQATT, SNEGSKA (reference sequence). V was shortened by 4 bases and J by 3 bases, with 13 bases between the two germline ends. This CDR3 contains 13 residues.

The gene calls are TRBV20-1 and TRBJ2-1; 9 bases match TRBD2. The CDR3 loop spans 15 amino acids. V gave up 7 bases and J gave up 9 bases; unmatched junction bases: 16. CDR1 DFQATT and CDR2 SNEGSKA come from the germline V gene (reference sequence). The CDR3 spells CSGAPGLAPGGEQFF. For the CDR3, the DNA is TGCAGTGGAGCACCGGGACTAGCTCCGGGGGGTGAGCAGTTCTTC.

The sample holds many counts of this clonotype. This chain links TRBV29-1 with TRBJ2-5; D is possibly TRBD2 (6 bases). The V gene's germline CDR1 is SQVTM and CDR2 ANQGSEA. The CDR3 extends over 15 amino acids. Trimming pared 3 bases from V and 5 bases from J, leaving 19 bases between. The CDR3 DNA sequence: TGCAGCGTTGATTCTGGGACTCAACCGTACGAGACCCAGTACTTC. It codes for CSVDSGTQPYETQYF. Using reference TRBV29-1 and TRBJ2-5 for the parts outside the CDR3, the full variable domain is SAVISQKPSRDICQRGTSLTIQCQVDSQVTMMFWYRQQPGQSLTLIATANQGSEATYESGFVIDKFPISRPNLTFSTLTVSNMSPEDSSIYLCSVDSGTQPYETQYFGPGTRLLVL.

This clonotype came up many times. The rearrangement uses TRBV5-6 and TRBJ2-7; 8 positions agree with TRBD2. V lost 4 bases and J lost 0; bases outside the gene matches: 3. CDR1 and CDR2 from the germline V gene are SGHDT and YYEEEE. The CDR3 consists of 14 residues. The CDR3 spells CASSRSGSSYEQYF. As DNA, the CDR3 is TGTGCCAGCAGCCGAAGCGGGAGCTCCTACGAGCAGTACTTC.

This clonotype was detected ten times or more. The rearrangement uses TRBV5-1 and TRBJ2-2; perhaps TRBD2 as D (6 bases). The V end was cut by 0 bases, the J end by 4 bases, with 16 bases between. The CDR3 consists of 17 residues. Per the germline V gene, CDR1 is SGHRS and CDR2 is YFSETQ. CDR3 DNA: TGCGCCAGCAGCTTGGACAGGAGGGGCATTGCCACCGGGGAGCTGTTTTTT. Translation: CASSLDRRGIATGELFF.

V is TRBV9 and J is TRBJ2-3, with 8 bases that match TRBD2. The CDR3 covers 14 residues. Germline V gene lookup returns CDR1 SGDLS and CDR2 YYNGEE. Trimming at V came to 0 bases and at J to 4 bases, leaving 1 base not matched to a gene. The CDR3 loop is CASSVAGGPDTQYF. The CDR3 nucleotides are TGTGCCAGCAGCGTAGCGGGGGGGCCAGATACGCAGTATTTT.

This clonotype was seen a few times. This chain links TRBV2 with TRBJ2-1, with a possible D match to TRBD1 (6 bases). The CDR3 contains 11 residues. Trimming removed 8 bases at V and 10 bases at J, with 12 bases between. The germline gives CDR1 SNHLY, CDR2 FYNNEI. The CDR3 region is CASQGTGEQFF. The CDR3 DNA sequence: TGTGCCAGCCAGGGTACAGGGGAGCAGTTCTTC.

This clonotype was seen at least ten times. The V and J genes are TRBV18 and TRBJ2-2, with D tentatively TRBD2 (6 bases). Germline CDR1 KGHSH, CDR2 LQKENI. Trimming removed 8 bases from V and 0 bases from J, with 13 bases in between. The CDR3 contains 15 residues. The CDR3 reads CASASSVANTGELFF. CDR3 bases: TGTGCCAGCGCTTCTAGCGTTGCGAACACCGGGGAGCTGTTTTTT.

The chain has TRBV3-1 and TRBJ2-5; 11 bases map to TRBD2. This CDR3 has 18 residues. Looked up from germline, CDR1 is LGHDT and CDR2 is YNNKEL (reference sequence). Losses at the gene ends were 1 base for V and 5 bases for J; bases not matched to a gene: 12. CDR3 sequence reads: CASSQVIPTLAGEETQYF. The CDR3 DNA is TGTGCCAGCAGCCAAGTAATCCCAACACTAGCGGGGGAGGAGACCCAGTACTTC.

This clonotype was found a few times. The chain joins TRBV20-1 to TRBJ1-5; D call uncertain. The germline V and J ends were trimmed by 6 bases and 1 base, with 13 bases remaining between them. Germline V lookup: CDR1 DFQATT, CDR2 SNEGSKA (reference sequence). This CDR3 comprises 14 residues. The CDR3 DNA reads as TGCAGTGCCCAGAGCGGGGAGAGCAATCAGCCCCAGCATTTT. Amino acids: CSAQSGESNQPQHF.

As regards this clonotype: At one end the junction does not follow the germline gene, possibly because of a read error. CDR3 DNA: TGTGCCAGCAGTGAGATCATCTCCTACAAGCAGTACTTC. The encoded protein is CASSEIISYKQYF. The chain is built from TRBV6-1 and TRBJ2-7; D unresolved. This CDR3 is 13 amino acids long. In germline, CDR1 is MNHNS, CDR2 SASEGT.

This clonotype has at least ten counts. The DNA for the CDR3 is TGCGCCAGCAGCCAAGCGGACGTCGGCACCGGGGAGCTGTTTTTT. Amino acids: CASSQADVGTGELFF. This chain links TRBV4-3 with TRBJ2-2; no definite D call. Trimming took off 1 base at V and 4 bases at J, with 10 bases between the two ends. The CDR3 has 15 residues. CDR1 LGHNA and CDR2 YSLEER come from the germline V gene.

The chain employs TRBV6-2 or TRBV6-3 and TRBJ2-5; TRBD2 matches 7 bases. Losses at the gene ends were 3 bases for V and 1 base for J; bases not matched to a gene: 5. The CDR3 covers 15 residues. CDR1 and CDR2 from the germline V gene are MNHEY and SVGEGT. The CDR3 nucleotides are TGTGCCAGCAGTTATCTAGCGGAGCCCCAAGAGACCCAGTACTTC. This gives the protein CASSYLAEPQETQYF.

A word on this clonotype: The junction and the germline gene differ at one end; a read error may be behind it. The V gene is TRBV7-7, the J gene TRBJ2-2; unclear D gene. There are 14 residues in the CDR3. Germline loops: CDR1 SSHAT, CDR2 FNYEAQ (reference sequence). In DNA, the CDR3 is TGTGCTAGCAGCCCCATCTTGACGACCGGGGAGCTGTTTTTT. It encodes CASSPILTTGELFF.

The table lists this clonotype with many counts. The chain carries TRBV3-1 and TRBJ2-1, with D possibly TRBD2 on 5 matching bases. Trimming shortened V by 4 bases and J by 6 bases, and 16 bases separated the two germline ends. The CDR3 sequence is 15 residues long. The germline V gene has CDR1 LGHDT and CDR2 YNNKEL (reference sequence). For the CDR3, the DNA is TGTGCCAGCAGCCCCCCTGAGCGGCCCTTCAATGAGCAGTTCTTC. Its translation is CASSPPERPFNEQFF.